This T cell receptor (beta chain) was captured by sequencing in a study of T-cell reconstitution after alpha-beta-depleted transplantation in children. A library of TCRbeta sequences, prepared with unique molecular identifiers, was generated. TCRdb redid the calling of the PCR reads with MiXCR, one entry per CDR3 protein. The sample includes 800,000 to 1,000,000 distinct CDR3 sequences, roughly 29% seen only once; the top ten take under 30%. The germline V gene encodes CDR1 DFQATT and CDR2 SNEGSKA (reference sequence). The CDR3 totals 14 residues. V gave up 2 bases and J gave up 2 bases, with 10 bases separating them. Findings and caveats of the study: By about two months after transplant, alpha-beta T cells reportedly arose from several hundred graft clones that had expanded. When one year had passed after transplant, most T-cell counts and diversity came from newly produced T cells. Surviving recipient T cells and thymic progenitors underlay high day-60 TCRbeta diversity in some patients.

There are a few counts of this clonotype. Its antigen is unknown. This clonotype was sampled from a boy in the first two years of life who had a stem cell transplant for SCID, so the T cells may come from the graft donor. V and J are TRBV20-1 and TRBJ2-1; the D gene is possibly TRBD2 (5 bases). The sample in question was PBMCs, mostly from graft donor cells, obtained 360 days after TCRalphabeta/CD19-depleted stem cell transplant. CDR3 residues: CSARSTGTYNEQFF. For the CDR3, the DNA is TGCAGTGCTAGATCGACCGGGACCTACAATGAGCAGTTCTTC.